The present entry profiles one T cell receptor (beta chain) with its context. The data were taken from a study of shared clonotypes between healthy human individuals. The ends were cut back, 3 bases at V and 0 bases at J, with 10 bases in the middle. CDR3 length: 15 amino acids. Germline assignment: CDR1 SNHLY and CDR2 FYNNEI. Measured with immunoSEQ multiplex PCR; TCRdb has only the in-frame clones, and not every one. The profile covers about half a million clones, with roughly three quarters appearing a single time and approximately 13% taken by the ten largest. This clonotype was obtained from a woman aged 40 to 50 in good health. Some clones in this sample may be carry-over from other donors' samples. V gene TRBV2 combines with J gene TRBJ2-3, with D unresolved. The sample consisted of PBMCs. Here the CDR3 DNA reads TGTGCCAGCAGTGATGGCACCCCTAGCACAGATACGCAGTATTTT. Encoded protein: CASSDGTPSTDTQYF.